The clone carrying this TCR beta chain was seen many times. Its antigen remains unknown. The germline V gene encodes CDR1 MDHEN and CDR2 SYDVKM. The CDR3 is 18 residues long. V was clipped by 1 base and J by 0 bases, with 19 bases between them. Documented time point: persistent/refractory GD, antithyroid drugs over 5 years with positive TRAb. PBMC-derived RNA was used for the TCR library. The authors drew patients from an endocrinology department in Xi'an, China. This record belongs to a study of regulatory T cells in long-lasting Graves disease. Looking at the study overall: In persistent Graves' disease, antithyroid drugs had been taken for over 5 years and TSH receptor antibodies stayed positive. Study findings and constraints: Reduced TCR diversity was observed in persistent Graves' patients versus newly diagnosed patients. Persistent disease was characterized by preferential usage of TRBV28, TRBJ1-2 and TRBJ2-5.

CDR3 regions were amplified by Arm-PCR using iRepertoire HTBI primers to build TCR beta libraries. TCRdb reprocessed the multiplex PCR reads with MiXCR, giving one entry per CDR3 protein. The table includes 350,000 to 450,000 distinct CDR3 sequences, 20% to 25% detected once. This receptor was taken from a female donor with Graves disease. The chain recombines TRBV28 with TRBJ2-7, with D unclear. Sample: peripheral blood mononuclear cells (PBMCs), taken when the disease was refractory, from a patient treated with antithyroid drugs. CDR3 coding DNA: TGTGCCAGCAGTTTATCCCCCTTTGGCGCGGCGAGCTCCTACGAGCAGTACTTC. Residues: CASSLSPFGAASSYEQYF.